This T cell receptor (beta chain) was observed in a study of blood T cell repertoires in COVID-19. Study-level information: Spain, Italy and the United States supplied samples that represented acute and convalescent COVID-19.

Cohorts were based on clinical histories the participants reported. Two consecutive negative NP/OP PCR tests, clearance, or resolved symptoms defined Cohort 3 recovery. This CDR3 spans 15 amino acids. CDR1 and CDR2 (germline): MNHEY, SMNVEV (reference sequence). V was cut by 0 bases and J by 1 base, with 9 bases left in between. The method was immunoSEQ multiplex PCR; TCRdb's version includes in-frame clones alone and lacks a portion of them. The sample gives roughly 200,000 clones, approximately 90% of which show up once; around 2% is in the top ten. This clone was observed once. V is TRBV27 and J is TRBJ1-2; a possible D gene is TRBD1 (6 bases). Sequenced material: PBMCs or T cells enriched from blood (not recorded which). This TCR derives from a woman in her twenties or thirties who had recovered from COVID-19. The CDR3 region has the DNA TGTGCCAGCAGTTTATCGTGGACAGATAACTATGGCTACACCTTC. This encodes CASSLSWTDNYGYTF.